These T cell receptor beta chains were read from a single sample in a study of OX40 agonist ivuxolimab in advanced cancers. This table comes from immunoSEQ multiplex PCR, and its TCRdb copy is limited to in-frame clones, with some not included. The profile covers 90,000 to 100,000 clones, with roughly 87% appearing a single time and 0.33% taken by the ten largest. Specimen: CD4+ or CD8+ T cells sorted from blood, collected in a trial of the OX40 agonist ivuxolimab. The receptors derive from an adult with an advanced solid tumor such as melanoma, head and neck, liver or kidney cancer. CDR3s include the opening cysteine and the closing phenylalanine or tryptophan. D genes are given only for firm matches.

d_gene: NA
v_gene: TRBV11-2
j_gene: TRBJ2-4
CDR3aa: CASSLVESGVAKNIQYF
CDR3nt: TGTGCCAGCAGCTTAGTAGAATCAGGGGTTGCCAAAAACATTCAGTACTTC

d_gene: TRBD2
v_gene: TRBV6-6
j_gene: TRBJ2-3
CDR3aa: CASRPRAGGTDTQYF
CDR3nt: TGTGCCAGTCGTCCCCGAGCGGGGGGCACAGATACGCAGTATTTT

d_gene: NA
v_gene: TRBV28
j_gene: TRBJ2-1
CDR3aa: CATRTRENEQFF
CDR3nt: TGTGCCACCCGGACGCGCGAAAATGAGCAGTTCTTC

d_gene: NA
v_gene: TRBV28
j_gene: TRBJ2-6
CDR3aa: CAIPGNSGANVLTF
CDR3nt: TGTGCCATTCCGGGGAACTCTGGGGCCAACGTCCTGACTTTC

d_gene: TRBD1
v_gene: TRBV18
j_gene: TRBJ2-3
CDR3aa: CASSPRTGESDTQYF
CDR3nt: TGTGCCAGCTCACCGCGGACAGGGGAGTCAGATACGCAGTATTTT

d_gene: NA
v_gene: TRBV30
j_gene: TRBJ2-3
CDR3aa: CAWSGRDTQYF
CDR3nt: TGTGCCTGGAGTGGTCGGGATACGCAGTATTTT

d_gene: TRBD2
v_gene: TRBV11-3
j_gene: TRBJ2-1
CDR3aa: CASSLSGRDEQFF
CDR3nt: TGTGCCAGCAGCCTCAGCGGGAGGGATGAGCAGTTCTTC

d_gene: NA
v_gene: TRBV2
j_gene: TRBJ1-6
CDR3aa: CASSVDHYNSPLHF
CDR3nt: TGTGCCAGCAGTGTGGACCACTATAATTCACCCCTCCACTTT

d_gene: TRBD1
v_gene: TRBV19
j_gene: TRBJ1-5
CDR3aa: CASSILTGGGQPQHF
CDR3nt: TGTGCCAGTAGTATCCTAACAGGGGGCGGTCAGCCCCAGCATTTT

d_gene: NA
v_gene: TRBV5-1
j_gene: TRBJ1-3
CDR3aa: CASSLGPSRGGNTIYF
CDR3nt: TGCGCCAGCAGCTTGGGCCCCTCTAGGGGCGGAAACACCATATATTTT